The T cell receptor beta chain described here comes from a study of blood T cell repertoires in COVID-19. Background on the study: Some COVID-19 samples were acute and others convalescent; all came from the United States, Italy and Spain.

Method: immunoSEQ multiplex PCR; TCRdb's copy keeps in-frame clones and lacks some. The sample lists about 190,000 clones, roughly 81% occurring once. Sequencing used peripheral blood. The sequence was collected from a woman of 80 years or more with acute or convalescent COVID-19.

The CDR3 DNA follows: TGTGCCAGCAGCGTAGCCGCTAGCGGAACCCAGACCCCGTTCTTC. As protein: CASSVAASGTQTPFF. The gene calls are TRBV9 and TRBJ2-1; 7 bases are shared with TRBD2. CDR3 size: 15 residues. V lost 0 bases and J lost 15; bases outside the gene matches: 15. Germline CDR1 reads SGDLS; CDR2 reads YYNGEE.